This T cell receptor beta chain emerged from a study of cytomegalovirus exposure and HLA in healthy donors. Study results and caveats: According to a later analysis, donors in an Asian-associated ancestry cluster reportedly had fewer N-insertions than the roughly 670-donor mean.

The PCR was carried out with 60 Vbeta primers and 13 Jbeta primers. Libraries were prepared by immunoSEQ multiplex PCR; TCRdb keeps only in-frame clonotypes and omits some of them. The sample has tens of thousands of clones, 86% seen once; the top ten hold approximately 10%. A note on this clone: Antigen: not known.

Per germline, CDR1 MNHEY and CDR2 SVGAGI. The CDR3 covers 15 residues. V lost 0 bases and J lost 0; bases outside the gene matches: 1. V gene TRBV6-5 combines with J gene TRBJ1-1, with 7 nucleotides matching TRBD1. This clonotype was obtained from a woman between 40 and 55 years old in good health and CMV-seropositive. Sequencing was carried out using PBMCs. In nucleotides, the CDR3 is TGTGCCAGCAGTTACTCGACAGGGCTGAACACTGAAGCTTTCTTT. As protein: CASSYSTGLNTEAFF.